One sample yielded the 7 T cell receptor beta chains listed below, sequenced in a study of cytomegalovirus exposure and HLA in healthy donors. The study ran its PCR with 60 Vbeta and 13 Jbeta primers. The data were produced by immunoSEQ multiplex PCR, yet TCRdb's version contains in-frame clones alone and is incomplete. The sample contains 200,000 or so clones, about 77% of which appear only once. Sequenced sample: PBMCs. These receptors came from a woman aged 30 to 39 in good health and CMV-seronegative.

V and J are TRBV15 and TRBJ2-6, with 9 nucleotides matching TRBD1. Trimming cost V 5 bases and J 2 bases; bases outside gene matches: 7. The germline V gene has CDR1 LNHNV and CDR2 YYDKDF (reference sequence). CDR3 length: 17 residues. The chain's CDR3 is CATSASGQGTGANVLTF. In DNA, the CDR3 is TGTGCCACCAGCGCGTCGGGACAGGGTACTGGGGCCAACGTCCTGACTTTC. Based on the CDR3 plus reference TRBV15 and TRBJ2-6, the full variable domain is DAMVIQNPRYQVTQFGKPVTLSCSQTLNHNVMYWYQQKSSQAPKLLFHYYDKDFNNEADTPDNFQSRRPNTSFCFLDIRSPGLGDTAMYLCATSASGQGTGANVLTFGAGSRLTVL.

This chain uses TRBV28 with TRBJ1-2; 11 bases line up with TRBD1. The trim removed 5 bases at V and 4 bases at J, leaving 6 bases unmatched. The CDR3 is 15 residues long. Germline V CDR1 and CDR2: MDHEN, SYDVKM. CDR3 nucleotides: TGTGCCAGCAGTCCGTTAGGACAGGGGGCCTATGGCTACACCTTC. Protein: CASSPLGQGAYGYTF.

The J gene is TRBJ2-7, the V gene TRBV13, with TRBD2 identical over 8 bases. V shed 4 bases and J 2 bases; nucleotides not matched to a gene: 1. Germline-derived CDR1 and CDR2 are PRHDT and FYEKMQ (reference sequence). CDR3 size: 13 residues. The CDR3 bases are TGTGCCAGCAGCTCCGGGAGGGCCTACGAGCAGTACTTC. This encodes CASSSGRAYEQYF. The complete variable domain, with remaining parts taken from reference TRBV13 and TRBJ2-7, reads AAGVIQSPRHLIKEKRETATLKCYPIPRHDTVYWYQQGPGQDPQFLISFYEKMQSDKGSIPDRFSAQQFSDYHSELNMSSLELGDSALYFCASSSGRAYEQYFGPGTRLTVT.

The rearrangement uses TRBV7-9 and TRBJ2-3, with D uncertain. The V end lost 0 bases, the J end lost 3 bases, and 4 bases lay between the germline ends. The CDR3 totals 13 residues. The germline V gene has CDR1 SEHNR and CDR2 FQNEAQ (reference sequence). This chain's CDR3 is CASSLARTDTQYF. CDR3 in DNA: TGTGCCAGCAGCTTAGCCAGAACAGATACGCAGTATTTT.

The chain has TRBV7-2 and TRBJ2-7, with TRBD2 matching 9 bases. The germline CDR1 and CDR2 sequences are SGHTA and FQGNSA. This CDR3 contains 15 residues. The V segment lost 2 bases and the J segment 3 bases; nucleotides outside the gene matches: 5. This chain's CDR3 is CASSLLLAGYYEQYF. DNA of the CDR3: TGTGCCAGCAGCTTACTGCTAGCGGGATACTACGAGCAGTACTTC.

The J gene is TRBJ1-4, the V gene TRBV30; 9 nucleotides match TRBD1. This CDR3 region has 14 residues. CDR1 and CDR2 from the germline V gene are GTSNPN and SVGIG (reference sequence). The ends lost 1 base at V and 8 bases at J; junction bases unmatched: 5. This CDR3 reads CAWSDTGGMEKLFF. CDR3 nucleotide sequence: TGTGCCTGGAGTGACACAGGGGGCATGGAAAAACTGTTTTTT.

This clone showed up just a few times. This chain links TRBV19 with TRBJ2-3, with 8 bases matching TRBD1. The CDR3 is 15 residues long. Trimming removed 2 bases from V and 3 bases from J; junction bases left unmatched: 4. Per the germline V gene, CDR1 is LNHDA and CDR2 is SQIVND (reference sequence). The CDR3 reads CASSIQDRETDTQYF. The CDR3 DNA is TGTGCCAGTAGTATACAGGACAGGGAAACAGATACGCAGTATTTT.